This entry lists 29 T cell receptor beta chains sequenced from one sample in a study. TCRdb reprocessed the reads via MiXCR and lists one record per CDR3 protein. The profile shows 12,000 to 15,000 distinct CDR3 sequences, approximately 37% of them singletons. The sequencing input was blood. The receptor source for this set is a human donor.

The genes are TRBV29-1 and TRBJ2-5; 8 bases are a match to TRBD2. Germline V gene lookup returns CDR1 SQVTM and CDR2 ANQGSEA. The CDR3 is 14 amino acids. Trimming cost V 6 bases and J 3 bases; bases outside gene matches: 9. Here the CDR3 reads CSVSKAGAKETQYF. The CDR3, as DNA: TGCAGCGTCTCCAAAGCGGGGGCCAAAGAGACCCAGTACTTC.

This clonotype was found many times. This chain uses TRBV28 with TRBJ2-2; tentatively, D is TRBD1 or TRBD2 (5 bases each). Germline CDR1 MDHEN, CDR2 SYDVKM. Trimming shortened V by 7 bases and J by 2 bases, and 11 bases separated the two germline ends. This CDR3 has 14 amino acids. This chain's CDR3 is CASIVGTNTGELFF. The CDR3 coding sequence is TGTGCCAGCATTGTTGGGACCAACACCGGGGAGCTGTTTTTT. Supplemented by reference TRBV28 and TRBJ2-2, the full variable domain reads DVKVTQSSRYLVKRTGEKVFLECVQDMDHENMFWYRQDPGLGLRLIYFSYDVKMKEKGDIPEGYSVSREKKERFSLILESASTNQTSMYLCASIVGTNTGELFFGEGSRLTVL.

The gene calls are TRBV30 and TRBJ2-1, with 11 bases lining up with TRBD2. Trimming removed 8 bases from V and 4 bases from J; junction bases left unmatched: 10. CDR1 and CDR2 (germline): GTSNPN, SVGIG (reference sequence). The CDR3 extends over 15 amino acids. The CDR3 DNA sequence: TGTGCCGGAGAACTAGCGGGAGTAGGTTACAATGAGCAGTTCTTC. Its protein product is CAGELAGVGYNEQFF.

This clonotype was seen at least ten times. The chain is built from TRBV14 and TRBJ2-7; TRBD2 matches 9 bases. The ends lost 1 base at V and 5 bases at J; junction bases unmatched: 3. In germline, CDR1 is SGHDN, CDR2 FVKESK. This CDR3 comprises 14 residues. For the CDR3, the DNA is TGTGCCAGCAGCCAAGTAGCGGGAGCCAACGAGCAGTACTTC. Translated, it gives CASSQVAGANEQYF.

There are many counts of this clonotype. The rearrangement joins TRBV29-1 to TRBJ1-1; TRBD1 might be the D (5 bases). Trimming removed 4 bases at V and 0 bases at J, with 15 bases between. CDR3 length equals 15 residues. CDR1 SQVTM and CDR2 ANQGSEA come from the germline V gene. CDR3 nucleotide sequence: TGCAGCGTTGGGGCAGGGTGGGGGATGAACACTGAAGCTTTCTTT. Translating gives CSVGAGWGMNTEAFF. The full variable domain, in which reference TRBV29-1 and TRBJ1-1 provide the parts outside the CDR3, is SAVISQKPSRDICQRGTSLTIQCQVDSQVTMMFWYRQQPGQSLTLIATANQGSEATYESGFVIDKFPISRPNLTFSTLTVSNMSPEDSSIYLCSVGAGWGMNTEAFFGQGTRLTVV.

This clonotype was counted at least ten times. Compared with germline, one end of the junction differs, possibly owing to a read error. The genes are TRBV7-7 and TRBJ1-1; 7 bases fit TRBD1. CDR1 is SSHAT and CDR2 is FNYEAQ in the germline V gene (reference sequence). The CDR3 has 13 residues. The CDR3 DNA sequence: TGTGCTAGCAGTCTAGACAGGGAAAGTCGAGCTTTCTTT. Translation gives CASSLDRESRAFF. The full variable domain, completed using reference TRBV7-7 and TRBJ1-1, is GAGVSQSPRYKVTKRGQDVTLRCDPISSHATLYWYQQALGQGPEFLTYFNYEAQPDKSGLPSDRFSAERPEGSISTLTIQRTEQRDSAMYRCASSLDRESRAFFGQGTRLTVV.

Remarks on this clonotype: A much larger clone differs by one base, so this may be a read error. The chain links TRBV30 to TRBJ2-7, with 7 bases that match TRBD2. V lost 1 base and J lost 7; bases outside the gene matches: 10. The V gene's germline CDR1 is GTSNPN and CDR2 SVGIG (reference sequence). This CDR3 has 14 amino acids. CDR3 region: CAWSGLADYNEQYF. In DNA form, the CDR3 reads TGTGCCTGGAGTGGGCTAGCGGATTACAATGAGCAGTACTTC.

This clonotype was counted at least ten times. CDR3 bases: TGCGCCAGCAGTAGGACTACTACGAACAATGAGCAGTTCTTC. Its translation is CASSRTTTNNEQFF. V gene TRBV4-3 combines with J gene TRBJ2-1, with D maybe TRBD2 (6 bases). Trimming pared 6 bases from V and 5 bases from J, leaving 14 bases between. The germline CDR1 and CDR2 sequences are LGHNA and YSLEER. The CDR3 runs 14 residues.

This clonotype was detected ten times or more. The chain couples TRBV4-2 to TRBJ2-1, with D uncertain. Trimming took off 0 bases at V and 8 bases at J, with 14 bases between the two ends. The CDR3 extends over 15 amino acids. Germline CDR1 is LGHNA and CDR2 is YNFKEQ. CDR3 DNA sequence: TGTGCCAGCAGCCAAGAGGGTAGTAGCCCGGATGAGCAGTTCTTC. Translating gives CASSQEGSSPDEQFF.

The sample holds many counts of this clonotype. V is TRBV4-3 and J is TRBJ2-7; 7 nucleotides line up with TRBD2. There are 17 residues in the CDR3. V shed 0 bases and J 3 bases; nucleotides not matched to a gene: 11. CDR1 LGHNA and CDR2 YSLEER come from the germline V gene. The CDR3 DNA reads TGCGCCAGCAGCCAAGAAAATTGGGGGGGAGGGGTCTACGAGCAGTACTTC. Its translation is CASSQENWGGGVYEQYF.

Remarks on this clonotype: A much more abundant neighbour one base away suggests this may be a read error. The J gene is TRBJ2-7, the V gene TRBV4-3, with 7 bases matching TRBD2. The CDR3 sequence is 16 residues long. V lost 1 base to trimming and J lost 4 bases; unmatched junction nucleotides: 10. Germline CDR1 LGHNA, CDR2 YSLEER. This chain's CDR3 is CASSQVAAGEQYEQYF. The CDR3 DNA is TGCGCCAGCAGCCAAGTAGCGGCGGGAGAGCAGTACGAGCAGTACTTC.

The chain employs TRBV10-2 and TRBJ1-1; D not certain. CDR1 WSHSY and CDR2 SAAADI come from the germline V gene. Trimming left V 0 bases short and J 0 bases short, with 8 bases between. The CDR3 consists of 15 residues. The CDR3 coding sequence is TGCGCCAGCAGTGAGTCAGAAACATTGAACACTGAAGCTTTCTTT. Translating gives CASSESETLNTEAFF.

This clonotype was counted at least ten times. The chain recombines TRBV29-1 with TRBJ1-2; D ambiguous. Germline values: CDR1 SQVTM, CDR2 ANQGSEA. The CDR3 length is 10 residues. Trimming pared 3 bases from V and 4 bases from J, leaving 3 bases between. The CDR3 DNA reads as TGCAGCGTTGAGGGCTATGGCTACACCTTC. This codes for CSVEGYGYTF. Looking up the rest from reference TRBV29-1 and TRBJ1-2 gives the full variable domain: SAVISQKPSRDICQRGTSLTIQCQVDSQVTMMFWYRQQPGQSLTLIATANQGSEATYESGFVIDKFPISRPNLTFSTLTVSNMSPEDSSIYLCSVEGYGYTFGSGTRLTVV.

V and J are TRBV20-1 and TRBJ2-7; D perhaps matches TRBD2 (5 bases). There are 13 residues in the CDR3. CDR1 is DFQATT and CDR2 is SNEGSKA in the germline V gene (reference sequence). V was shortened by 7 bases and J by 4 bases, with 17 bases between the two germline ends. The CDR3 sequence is CSVIGLDGYEQYF. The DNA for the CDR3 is TGCAGTGTCATCGGACTCGACGGTTACGAGCAGTACTTC.

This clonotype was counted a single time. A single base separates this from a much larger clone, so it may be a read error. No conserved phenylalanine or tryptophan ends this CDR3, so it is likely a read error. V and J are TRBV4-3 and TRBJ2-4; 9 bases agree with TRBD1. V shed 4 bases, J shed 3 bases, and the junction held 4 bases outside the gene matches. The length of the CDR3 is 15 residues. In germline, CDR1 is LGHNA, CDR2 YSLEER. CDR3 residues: CASSRQGDSKNIQYC. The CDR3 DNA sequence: TGCGCCAGCAGCCGACAGGGGGACAGCAAAAACATTCAGTACTGC.

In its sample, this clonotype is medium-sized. DNA for the CDR3: TGCAGTGCTAGAGTCTTGACATTGGGCGAGCAGTACTTC. Protein sequence: CSARVLTLGEQYF. The chain recombines TRBV20-1 with TRBJ2-7; D gene ambiguous. CDR3 length equals 13 residues. Germline loops: CDR1 DFQATT, CDR2 SNEGSKA (reference sequence). Trimming pared 1 base from V and 6 bases from J, leaving 13 bases between.

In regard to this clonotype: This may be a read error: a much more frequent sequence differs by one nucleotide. CDR3 DNA: TGCAGCGGGGCGGACAATGAGCAGTACTTC. Encoded protein: CSGADNEQYF. V gene TRBV29-1 combines with J gene TRBJ2-7, with D possibly TRBD1 on 5 matching bases. V was trimmed by 7 bases and J by 7 bases, leaving 11 bases between them. Looked up from germline, CDR1 is SQVTM and CDR2 is ANQGSEA. The CDR3 sequence is 10 residues long.

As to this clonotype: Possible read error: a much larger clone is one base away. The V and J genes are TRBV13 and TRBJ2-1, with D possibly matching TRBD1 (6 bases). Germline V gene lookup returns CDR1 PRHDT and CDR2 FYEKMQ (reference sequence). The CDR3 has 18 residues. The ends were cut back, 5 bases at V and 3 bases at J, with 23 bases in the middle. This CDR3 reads CASSQIRGRVGIYNEQFF. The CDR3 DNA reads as TGTGCCAGCAGCCAGATTAGGGGGAGAGTGGGTATCTACAATGAGCAGTTCTTC.

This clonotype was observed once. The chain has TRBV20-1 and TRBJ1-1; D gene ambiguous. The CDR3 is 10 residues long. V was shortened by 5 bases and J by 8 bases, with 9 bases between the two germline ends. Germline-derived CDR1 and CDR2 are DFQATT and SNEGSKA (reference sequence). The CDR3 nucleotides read TGCAGTGCTCAGACACAGGAAGCTTTCTTT. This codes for CSAQTQEAFF.

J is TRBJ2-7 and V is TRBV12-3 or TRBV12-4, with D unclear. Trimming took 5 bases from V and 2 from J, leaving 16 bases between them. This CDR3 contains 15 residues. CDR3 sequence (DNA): TGTGCCAGCAGTCCCCAAGTGGGAATGGCCTACGAGCAGTACTTC. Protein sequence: CASSPQVGMAYEQYF.

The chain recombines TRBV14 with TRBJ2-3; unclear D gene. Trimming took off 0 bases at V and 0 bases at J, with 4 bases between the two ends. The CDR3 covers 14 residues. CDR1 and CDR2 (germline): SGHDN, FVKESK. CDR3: CASSQEHSTDTQYF. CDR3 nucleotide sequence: TGTGCCAGCAGCCAAGAACATAGCACAGATACGCAGTATTTT.

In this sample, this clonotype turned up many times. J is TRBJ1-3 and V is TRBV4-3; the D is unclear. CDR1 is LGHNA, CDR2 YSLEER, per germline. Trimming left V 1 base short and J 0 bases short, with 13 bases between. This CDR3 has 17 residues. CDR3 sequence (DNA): TGCGCCAGCAGCCAAGGGGCGGTTCCGTCCTCTGGAAACACCATATATTTT. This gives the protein CASSQGAVPSSGNTIYF.

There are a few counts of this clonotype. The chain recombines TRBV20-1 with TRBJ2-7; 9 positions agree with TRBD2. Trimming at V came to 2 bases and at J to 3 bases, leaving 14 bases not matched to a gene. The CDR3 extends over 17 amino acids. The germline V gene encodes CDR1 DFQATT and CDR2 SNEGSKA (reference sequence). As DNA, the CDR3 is TGCAGTGCTAGAAGGCTAGCGGGGTCCCACCTCCTCTACGAGCAGTACTTC. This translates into CSARRLAGSHLLYEQYF.

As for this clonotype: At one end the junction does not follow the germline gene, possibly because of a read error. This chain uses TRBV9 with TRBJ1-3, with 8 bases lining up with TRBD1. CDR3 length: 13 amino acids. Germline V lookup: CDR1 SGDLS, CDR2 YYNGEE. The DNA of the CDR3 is TGTGCCAGTTCAGGGGGCTTCGGAAACACCATATCTTTT. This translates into CASSGGFGNTISF. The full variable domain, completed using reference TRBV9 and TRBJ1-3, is DSGVTQTPKHLITATGQRVTLRCSPRSGDLSVYWYQQSLDQGLQFLIQYYNGEERAKGNILERFSAQQFPDLHSELNLSSLELGDSALYFCASSGGFGNTISFGEGSWLTVV.

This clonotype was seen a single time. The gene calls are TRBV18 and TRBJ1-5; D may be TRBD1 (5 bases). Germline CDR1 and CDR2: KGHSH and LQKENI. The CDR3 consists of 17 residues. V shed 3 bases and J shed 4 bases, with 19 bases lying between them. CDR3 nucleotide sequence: TGTGCCAGCTCACCTACTCCTCCGGGACCCGAGAATCAGCCCCAGCATTTT. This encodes CASSPTPPGPENQPQHF.

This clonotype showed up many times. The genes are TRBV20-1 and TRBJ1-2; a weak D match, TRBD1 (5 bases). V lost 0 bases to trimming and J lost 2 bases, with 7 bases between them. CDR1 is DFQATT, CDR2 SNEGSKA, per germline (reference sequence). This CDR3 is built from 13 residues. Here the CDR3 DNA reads TGCAGTGCTAGAGACAGGGCGAACTATGGCTACACCTTC. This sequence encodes CSARDRANYGYTF.

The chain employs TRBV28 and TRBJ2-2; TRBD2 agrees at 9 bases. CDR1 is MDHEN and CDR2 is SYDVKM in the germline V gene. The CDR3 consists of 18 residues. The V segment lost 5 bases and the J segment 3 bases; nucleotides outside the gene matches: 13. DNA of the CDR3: TGTGCCAGCAGTCACAGGGGTAGCGGGAGCTGGGACACCGGGGAGCTGTTTTTT. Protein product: CASSHRGSGSWDTGELFF.

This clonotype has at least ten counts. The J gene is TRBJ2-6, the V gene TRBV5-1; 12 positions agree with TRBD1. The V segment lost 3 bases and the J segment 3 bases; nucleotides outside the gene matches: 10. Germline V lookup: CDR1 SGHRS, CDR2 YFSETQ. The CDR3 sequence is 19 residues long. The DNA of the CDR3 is TGCGCCAGCAGCTCTCTTTGGGGACAGGGGGCGCGTGGGGCCAACGTCCTGACTTTC. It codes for CASSSLWGQGARGANVLTF.

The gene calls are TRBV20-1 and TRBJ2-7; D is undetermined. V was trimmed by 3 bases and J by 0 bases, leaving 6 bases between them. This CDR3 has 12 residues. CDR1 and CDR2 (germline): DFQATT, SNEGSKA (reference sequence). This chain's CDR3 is CSASGTSYEQYF. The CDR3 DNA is TGCAGTGCTAGCGGAACCTCCTACGAGCAGTACTTC.